This T cell receptor beta chain comes out of a study of spatial heterogeneity in lung cancer. For the study at large: The count of detected beta-chain sequences consistently exceeded that of alpha-chain sequences.

MiXCR was run by TCRdb on the 5' RACE reads, yielding one entry per CDR3 protein. Of about 86,000 distinct CDR3 sequences in the sample, roughly 13% were seen once. Time point noted: sample taken at primary tumor resection. From tumor, nontumor lung or frozen PBMC, whole RNA was taken unsorted for sequencing. The TCR comes from a male donor with early-stage non-small cell lung cancer. This material consisted of PBMCs, taken at surgery.

The CDR3 DNA reads TGCGCCAGCCGGGACCGGGCTATCGTGGAAACTGAAGCTTTCTTT. Its translation is CASRDRAIVETEAFF. The chain couples TRBV4-1 to TRBJ1-1, with D maybe TRBD1 (5 bases). The germline V gene has CDR1 MGHRA and CDR2 YSYEKL. Trimming took off 8 bases at V and 5 bases at J, with 21 bases between the two ends. The CDR3 loop spans 15 amino acids.